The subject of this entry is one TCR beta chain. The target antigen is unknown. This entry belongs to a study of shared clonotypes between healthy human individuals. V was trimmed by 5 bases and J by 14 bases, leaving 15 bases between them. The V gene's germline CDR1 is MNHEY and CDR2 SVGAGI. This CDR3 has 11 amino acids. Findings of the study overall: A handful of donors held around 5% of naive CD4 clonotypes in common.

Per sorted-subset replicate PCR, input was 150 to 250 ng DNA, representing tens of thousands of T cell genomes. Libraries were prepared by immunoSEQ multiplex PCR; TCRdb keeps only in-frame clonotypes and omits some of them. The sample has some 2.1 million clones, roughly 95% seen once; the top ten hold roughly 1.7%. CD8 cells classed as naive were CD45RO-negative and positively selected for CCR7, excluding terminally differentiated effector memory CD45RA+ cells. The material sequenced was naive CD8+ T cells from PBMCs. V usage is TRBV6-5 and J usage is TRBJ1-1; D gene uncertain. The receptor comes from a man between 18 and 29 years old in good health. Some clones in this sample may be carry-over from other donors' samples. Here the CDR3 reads CASSTKLVSFF. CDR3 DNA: TGTGCCAGCAGTACGAAACTAGTTAGCTTCTTT.